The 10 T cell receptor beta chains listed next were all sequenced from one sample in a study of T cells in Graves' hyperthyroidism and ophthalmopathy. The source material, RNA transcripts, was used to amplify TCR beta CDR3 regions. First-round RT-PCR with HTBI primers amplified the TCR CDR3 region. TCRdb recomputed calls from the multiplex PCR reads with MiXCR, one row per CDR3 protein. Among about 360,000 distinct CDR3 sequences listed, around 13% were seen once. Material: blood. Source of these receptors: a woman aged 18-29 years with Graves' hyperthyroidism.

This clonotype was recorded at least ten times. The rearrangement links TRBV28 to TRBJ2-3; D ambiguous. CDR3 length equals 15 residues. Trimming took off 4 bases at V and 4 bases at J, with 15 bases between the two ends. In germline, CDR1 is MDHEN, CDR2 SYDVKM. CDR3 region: CASSSNEMVSDTQYF. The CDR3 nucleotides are TGTGCCAGCAGTTCCAACGAAATGGTATCAGATACGCAGTATTTT.

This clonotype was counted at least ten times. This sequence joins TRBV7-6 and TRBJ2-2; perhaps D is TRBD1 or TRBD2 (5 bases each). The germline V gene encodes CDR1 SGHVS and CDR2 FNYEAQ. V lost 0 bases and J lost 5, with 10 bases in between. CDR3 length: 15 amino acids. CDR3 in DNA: TGTGCCAGCAGCTTAGCGGGGACCACTACCGGGGAGCTGTTTTTT. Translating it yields CASSLAGTTTGELFF.

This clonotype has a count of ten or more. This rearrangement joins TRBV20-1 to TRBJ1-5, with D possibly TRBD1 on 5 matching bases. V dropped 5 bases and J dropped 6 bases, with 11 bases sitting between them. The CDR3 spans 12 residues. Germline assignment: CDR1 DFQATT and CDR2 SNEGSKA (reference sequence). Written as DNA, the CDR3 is TGCAGTGCTGAGCAGGGTATTCAGCCCCAGCATTTT. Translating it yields CSAEQGIQPQHF.

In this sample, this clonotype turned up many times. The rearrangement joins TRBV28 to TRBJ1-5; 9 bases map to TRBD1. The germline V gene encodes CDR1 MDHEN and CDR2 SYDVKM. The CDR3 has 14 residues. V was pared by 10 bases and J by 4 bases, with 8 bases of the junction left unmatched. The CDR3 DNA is TGTGCCACCAGACAGGGGGATTGGAATCAGCCCCAGCATTTT. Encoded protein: CATRQGDWNQPQHF.

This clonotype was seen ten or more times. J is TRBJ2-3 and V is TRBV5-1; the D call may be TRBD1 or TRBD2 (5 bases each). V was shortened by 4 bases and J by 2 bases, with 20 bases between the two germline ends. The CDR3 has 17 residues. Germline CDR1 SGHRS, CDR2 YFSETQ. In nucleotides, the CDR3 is TGCGCCAGCAGCACACCTATGGGGGAGAGGTTCACAGATACGCAGTATTTT. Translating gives CASSTPMGERFTDTQYF. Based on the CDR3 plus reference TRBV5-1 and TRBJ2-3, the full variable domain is KAGVTQTPRYLIKTRGQQVTLSCSPISGHRSVSWYQQTPGQGLQFLFEYFSETQRNKGNFPGRFSGRQFSNSRSEMNVSTLELGDSALYLCASSTPMGERFTDTQYFGPGTRLTVL.

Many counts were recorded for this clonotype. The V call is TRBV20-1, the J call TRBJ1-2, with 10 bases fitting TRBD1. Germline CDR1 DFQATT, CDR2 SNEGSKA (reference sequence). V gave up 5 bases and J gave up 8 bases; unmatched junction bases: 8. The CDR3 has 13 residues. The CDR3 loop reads CSALRQGAVGYTF. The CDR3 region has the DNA TGCAGTGCTCTCCGACAGGGGGCCGTCGGCTACACCTTC.

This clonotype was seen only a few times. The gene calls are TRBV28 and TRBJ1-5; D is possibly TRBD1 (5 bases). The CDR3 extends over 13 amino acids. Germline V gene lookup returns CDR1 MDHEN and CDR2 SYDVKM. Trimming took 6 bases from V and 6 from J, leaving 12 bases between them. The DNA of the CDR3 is TGTGCCAGCAGATCAGACAGAGGTCAGCCCCAGCATTTT. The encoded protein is CASRSDRGQPQHF.

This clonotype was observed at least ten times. The CDR3 loop reads CASSPDGDTQYF. Written as DNA, the CDR3 is TGTGCCAGCAGCCCGGACGGAGATACGCAGTATTTT. This chain uses TRBV12-3 or TRBV12-4 with TRBJ2-3; no clear D. This CDR3 has 12 residues. Trimming stripped 6 bases from V and 5 bases from J, with 9 bases between.

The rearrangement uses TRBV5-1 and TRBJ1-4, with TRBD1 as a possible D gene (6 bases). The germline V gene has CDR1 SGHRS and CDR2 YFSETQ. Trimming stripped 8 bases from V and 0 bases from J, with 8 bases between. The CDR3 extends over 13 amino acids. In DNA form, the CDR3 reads TGCGCCAGTTGGACAGCAACTAATGAAAAACTGTTTTTT. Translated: CASWTATNEKLFF.

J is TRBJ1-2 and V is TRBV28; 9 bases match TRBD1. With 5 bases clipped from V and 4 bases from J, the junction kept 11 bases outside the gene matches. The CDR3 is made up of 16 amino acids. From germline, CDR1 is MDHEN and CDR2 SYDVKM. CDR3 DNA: TGTGCCAGCAGTCCATACCCACAGGGGGCGATCTATGGCTACACCTTC. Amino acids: CASSPYPQGAIYGYTF.